The entry that follows covers one T cell receptor (beta chain) sequence. This record comes from a study of T cell changes during pregnancy in multiple sclerosis. Sequencing used immunoSEQ multiplex PCR; TCRdb keeps in-frame clones, though not all of them. The sample has nearly 80,000 clones, roughly 92% seen once. The CDR3 loop spans 15 amino acids. CDR1 and CDR2 from the germline V gene are LNHDA and SQIVND (reference sequence). Trimming took off 7 bases at V and 4 bases at J, with 17 bases between the two ends. The sequence came from a female donor with multiple sclerosis, enrolled in a pregnancy study. The rearrangement links TRBV19 to TRBJ1-5; D might be TRBD1 (6 bases). The sequencing here drew on CD4+ T cells from peripheral blood mononuclear cells, taken before pregnancy. The CDR3 sequence is CASKSPDRTNQPQHF. The CDR3 nucleotides are TGTGCCAGTAAGAGCCCCGACAGGACTAATCAGCCCCAGCATTTT.